Presented here are 15 T cell receptor beta chains from one specimen sequenced in a study of T cell clones after liver transplantation. TCRbeta sequences of proliferating CFSE-low MLR cells were labeled alloreactive. No antigen has been identified for these receptors. The data were produced by immunoSEQ multiplex PCR, yet TCRdb's version contains in-frame clones alone and is incomplete. Of a few thousand clones listed, 25% to 30% are singletons. Sequenced input: CD4+ T cells from cultured PBMCs. The receptor set was obtained from a human patient who received a liver transplant. Some T cells may be graft donor cells.

The J gene is TRBJ2-2, the V gene TRBV7-8; 9 bases line up with TRBD1. J was trimmed by 5 bases and V by 6 bases; bases with no gene match: 7. This CDR3 is built from 15 residues. Germline V CDR1 and CDR2: SGHVS, FQNEAQ. CDR3 coding DNA: TGTGCCAGCAGGTCACAGGGGGCGGGGACCGGGGAGCTGTTTTTT. As protein: CASRSQGAGTGELFF.

The chain links TRBV7-3 to TRBJ2-5, with 7 nucleotides matching TRBD2. The germline gives CDR1 SGHTA, CDR2 FQGTGA. V dropped 5 bases and J dropped 6; count of bases not matched to a gene: 6. The CDR3 sequence is 13 residues long. The CDR3 bases are TGTGCCAGCAGCCTCGGGGAGGGCCAGACCCAGTACTTC. It yields the protein CASSLGEGQTQYF.

This chain joins TRBV2 and TRBJ2-5; 9 bases align to TRBD1. With V trimmed by 11 bases and J by 5 bases, 6 bases remained unmatched. The CDR3 runs to 12 residues. CDR1 SNHLY and CDR2 FYNNEI come from the germline V gene. In DNA form, the CDR3 reads TGTGCCGGGGGACAGGGTCGTGAGACCCAGTACTTC. Translated: CAGGQGRETQYF.

This clone has more than one count but fewer than ten. The chain combines TRBV7-4 with TRBJ1-2; 7 nucleotides agree with TRBD1. Germline loops: CDR1 SGHVT, CDR2 SQSDAQ. The CDR3 is 13 amino acids. Trimming removed 7 bases from V and 4 bases from J; junction bases left unmatched: 6. CDR3 nucleotide sequence: TGTGCCAGCACCCGACAGGGCGGCTATGGCTACACCTTC. It yields the protein CASTRQGGYGYTF.

V gene TRBV11-1 combines with J gene TRBJ1-1, with unresolved D. Germline CDR1 SGHAT, CDR2 FQDESV (reference sequence). V lost 7 bases and J 1 base, leaving 13 bases between the germline ends. This CDR3 contains 14 residues. The chain's CDR3 is CASTFWPGNTEAFF. Written as DNA, the CDR3 is TGTGCCAGCACCTTCTGGCCGGGGAACACTGAAGCTTTCTTT.

By its share, this clone is medium-sized. This sequence joins TRBV19 and TRBJ1-6; possibly TRBD1 for D (6 bases). The V end was cut by 5 bases, the J end by 9 bases, with 23 bases between. CDR1 is LNHDA and CDR2 is SQIVND in the germline V gene (reference sequence). The CDR3 has 17 residues. The CDR3 sequence: CASSSHGRGSNGSPLHF. CDR3 coding DNA: TGTGCCAGTAGTTCCCATGGCAGGGGAAGTAATGGTTCACCCCTCCACTTT.

This chain connects TRBV4-2 to TRBJ2-2; 11 bases fit TRBD2. The CDR3 loop spans 18 amino acids. Per the germline V gene, CDR1 is LGHNA and CDR2 is YNFKEQ. The V and J ends lost 1 base and 0 bases, in that order; junction bases with no gene match: 4. DNA of the CDR3: TGTGCCAGCAGCCAAGGCGATAGCGGGGGGGCGAACACCGGGGAGCTGTTTTTT. This encodes CASSQGDSGGANTGELFF.

Relative to its sample, this clone is medium-sized. The rearrangement uses TRBV28 and TRBJ2-2; a possible D gene is TRBD2 (5 bases). CDR1 and CDR2 (germline): MDHEN, SYDVKM. The CDR3 spans 12 residues. V gave up 9 bases and J gave up 3 bases, with 8 bases separating them. The CDR3 here is CASSVYTGELFF. The CDR3 bases are TGTGCCAGTAGCGTATACACCGGGGAGCTGTTTTTT.

This clone was counted only a few times. The J gene is TRBJ2-1, the V gene TRBV7-2; the D gene could be TRBD1 or TRBD2 (5 bases each). Trimming removed 1 base at V and 7 bases at J, with 14 bases between. The CDR3 sequence is 15 residues long. Germline CDR1 and CDR2: SGHTA and FQGNSA. CDR3 nucleotide sequence: TGTGCCAGCAGCTTAGGGAGAGGGACCGTGAATGAGCAGTTCTTC. This encodes CASSLGRGTVNEQFF.

This clone has just a few counts. This chain connects TRBV7-5 to TRBJ2-5; TRBD2, as called in the table, went unchecked against the DNA. TRBV7-5 is listed as a pseudogene. The CDR3 totals 16 residues. In DNA form, the CDR3 reads TGTGCCAGAAGCTTAGCGGGAAAGGGAGGAGGCGAGACCCAGTACTTC. Amino acid sequence: CARSLAGKGGGETQYF.

The chain couples TRBV5-4 to TRBJ2-5, with 13 bases identical to TRBD2. The CDR3 spans 16 residues. Germline values: CDR1 SGHNT, CDR2 YYREEE (reference sequence). V shed 0 bases, J shed 3 bases, and the junction held 2 bases outside the gene matches. The CDR3 sequence: CASSLGLAGGEETQYF. Here the CDR3 DNA reads TGTGCCAGCAGCTTGGGACTAGCGGGAGGAGAAGAGACCCAGTACTTC.

This CDR3 is CASSLSPRTTGELFF. In DNA, the CDR3 is TGTGCCAGCAGCTTAAGTCCCCGAACCACCGGGGAGCTGTTTTTT. The V and J genes are TRBV5-8 and TRBJ2-2; no reliable D call. The CDR3 is 15 residues long. Germline loops: CDR1 SGHTS, CDR2 YDEGEE. The V gene lost 2 bases and the J gene lost 4 bases, with 12 bases spanning the gap.

This sequence joins TRBV28 and TRBJ1-3, with D perhaps matching TRBD1 (5 bases). V lost 6 bases, J lost 9 bases, and 12 bases lay in between. This CDR3 contains 12 residues. Germline CDR1 is MDHEN and CDR2 is SYDVKM. DNA of the CDR3: TGTGCCAGCAGCTTCCGGGGCAGCACCATATATTTT. Translation: CASSFRGSTIYF. The full variable domain, with the rest looked up from reference TRBV28 and TRBJ1-3, is DVKVTQSSRYLVKRTGEKVFLECVQDMDHENMFWYRQDPGLGLRLIYFSYDVKMKEKGDIPEGYSVSREKKERFSLILESASTNQTSMYLCASSFRGSTIYFGEGSWLTVV.

V and J are TRBV18 and TRBJ1-6, with D unresolved. The CDR3 covers 13 residues. Germline V CDR1 and CDR2: KGHSH, LQKENI. V gave up 3 bases and J gave up 5 bases, with 5 bases separating them. The CDR3 is CASSPTDNSPLHF. The CDR3 DNA reads TGTGCCAGCTCACCTACAGATAATTCACCCCTCCACTTT.

As concerns this clone: A much larger clone lies a single base off, so this may be a read error. The V and J genes are TRBV4-2 and TRBJ2-3; possibly TRBD1 for D (5 bases). V lost 0 bases and J 5 bases, leaving 6 bases between the germline ends. This CDR3 spans 13 amino acids. Germline CDR1 and CDR2: LGHNA and YNFKEQ. The CDR3 reads CASSQDQGDTQYF. The CDR3, as DNA: TGTGCCAGCAGCCAAGATCAGGGAGATACGCAGTATTTT.